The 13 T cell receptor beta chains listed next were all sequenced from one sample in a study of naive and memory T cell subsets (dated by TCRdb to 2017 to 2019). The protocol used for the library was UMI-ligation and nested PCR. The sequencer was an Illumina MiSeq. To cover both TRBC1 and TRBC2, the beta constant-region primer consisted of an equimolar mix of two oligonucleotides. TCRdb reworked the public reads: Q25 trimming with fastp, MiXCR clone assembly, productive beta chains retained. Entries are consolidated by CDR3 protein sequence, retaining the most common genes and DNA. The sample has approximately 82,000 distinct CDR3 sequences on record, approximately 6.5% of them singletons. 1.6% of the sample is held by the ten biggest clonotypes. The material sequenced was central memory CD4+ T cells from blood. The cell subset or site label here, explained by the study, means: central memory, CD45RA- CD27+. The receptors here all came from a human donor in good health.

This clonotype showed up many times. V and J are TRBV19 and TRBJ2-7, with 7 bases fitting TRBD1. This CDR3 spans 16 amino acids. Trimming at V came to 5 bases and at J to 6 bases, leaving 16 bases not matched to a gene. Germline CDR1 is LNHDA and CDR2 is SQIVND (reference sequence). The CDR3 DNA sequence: TGTGCCAGTAGTGGGGACAGTGCGGGTTTCGGGCGCGAGCAGTACTTC. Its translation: CASSGDSAGFGREQYF.

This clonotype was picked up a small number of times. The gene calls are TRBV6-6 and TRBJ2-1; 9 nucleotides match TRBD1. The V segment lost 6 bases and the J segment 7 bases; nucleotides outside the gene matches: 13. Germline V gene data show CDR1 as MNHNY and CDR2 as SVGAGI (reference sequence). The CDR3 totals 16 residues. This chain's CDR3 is CASSYEPGQGINEQFF. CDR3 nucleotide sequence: TGTGCCAGCAGCTATGAACCGGGACAGGGAATTAATGAGCAGTTCTTC.

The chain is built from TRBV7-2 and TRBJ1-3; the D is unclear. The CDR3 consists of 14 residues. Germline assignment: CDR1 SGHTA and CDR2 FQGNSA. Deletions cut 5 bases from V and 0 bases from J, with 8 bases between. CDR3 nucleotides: TGTGCCAGCAGCGCCAGTCACTCTGGAAACACCATATATTTT. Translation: CASSASHSGNTIYF.

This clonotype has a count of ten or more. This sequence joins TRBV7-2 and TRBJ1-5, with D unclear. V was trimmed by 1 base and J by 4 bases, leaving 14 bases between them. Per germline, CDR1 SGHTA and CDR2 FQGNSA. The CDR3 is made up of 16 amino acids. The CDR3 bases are TGTGCCAGCAGCTTAGGGTCCAGCCCGGTTAATCAGCCCCAGCATTTT. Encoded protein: CASSLGSSPVNQPQHF.

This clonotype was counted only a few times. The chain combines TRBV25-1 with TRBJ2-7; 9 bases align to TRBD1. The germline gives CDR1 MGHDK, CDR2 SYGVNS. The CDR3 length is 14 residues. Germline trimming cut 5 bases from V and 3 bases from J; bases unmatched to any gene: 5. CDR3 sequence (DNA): TGTGCCAGCAGTTTAGGACAGGGGAGCTACGAGCAGTACTTC. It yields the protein CASSLGQGSYEQYF.

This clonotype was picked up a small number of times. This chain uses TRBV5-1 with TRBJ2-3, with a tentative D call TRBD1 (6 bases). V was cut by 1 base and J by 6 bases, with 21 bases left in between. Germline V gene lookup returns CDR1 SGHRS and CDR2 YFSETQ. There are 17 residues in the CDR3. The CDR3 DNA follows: TGCGCCAGCAGCTTGCCCCCTCCCCAGGGGCGGACTGATACGCAGTATTTT. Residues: CASSLPPPQGRTDTQYF.

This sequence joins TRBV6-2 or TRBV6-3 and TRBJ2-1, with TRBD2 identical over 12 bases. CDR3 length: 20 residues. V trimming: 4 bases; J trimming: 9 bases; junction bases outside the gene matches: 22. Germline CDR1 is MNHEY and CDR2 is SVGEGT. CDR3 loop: CASSFIGRSTTSGSRGEQFF. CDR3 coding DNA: TGTGCCAGCAGTTTTATCGGGAGGTCGACGACTAGCGGGAGTCGTGGTGAGCAGTTCTTC.

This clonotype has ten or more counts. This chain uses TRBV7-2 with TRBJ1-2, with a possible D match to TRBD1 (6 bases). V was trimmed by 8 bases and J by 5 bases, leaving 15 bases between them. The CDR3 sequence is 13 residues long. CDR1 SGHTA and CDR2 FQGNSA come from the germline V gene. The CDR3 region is CASGLEQGYGYTF. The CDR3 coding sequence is TGTGCCAGCGGACTGGAACAGGGTTATGGCTACACCTTC.

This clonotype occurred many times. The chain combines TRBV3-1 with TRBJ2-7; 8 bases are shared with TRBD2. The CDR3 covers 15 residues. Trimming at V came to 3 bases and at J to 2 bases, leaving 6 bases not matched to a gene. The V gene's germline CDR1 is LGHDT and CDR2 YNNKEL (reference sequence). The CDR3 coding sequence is TGTGCCAGCAGCCAGGTAGCGGGAAGAACCTACGAGCAGTACTTC. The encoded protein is CASSQVAGRTYEQYF.

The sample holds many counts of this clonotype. CDR3 DNA: TGTGCCAGCAGCTTAAGGAATCCTACTGGGGCCAACGTCCTGACTTTC. As protein: CASSLRNPTGANVLTF. The chain combines TRBV11-2 with TRBJ2-6; no clear D gene. The germline CDR1 and CDR2 sequences are SGHAT and FQNNGV. V gave up 2 bases and J gave up 2 bases, with 10 bases separating them. There are 16 residues in the CDR3. The whole variable domain, filled in from reference TRBV11-2 and TRBJ2-6, reads EAGVAQSPRYKIIEKRQSVAFWCNPISGHATLYWYQQILGQGPKLLIQFQNNGVVDDSQLPKDRFSAERLKGVDSTLKIQPAKLEDSAVYLCASSLRNPTGANVLTFGAGSRLTVL.

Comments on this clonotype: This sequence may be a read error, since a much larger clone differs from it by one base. The CDR3 loop is CSASKSHTKAFF. CDR3 in DNA: TGCAGTGCTTCCAAATCGCATACTAAAGCTTTCTTT. This chain uses TRBV20-1 with TRBJ1-1; D is ambiguous. Germline CDR1 is DFQATT and CDR2 is SNEGSKA (reference sequence). The V gene lost 5 bases and the J gene lost 9 bases, with 16 bases spanning the gap. CDR3 length equals 12 residues.

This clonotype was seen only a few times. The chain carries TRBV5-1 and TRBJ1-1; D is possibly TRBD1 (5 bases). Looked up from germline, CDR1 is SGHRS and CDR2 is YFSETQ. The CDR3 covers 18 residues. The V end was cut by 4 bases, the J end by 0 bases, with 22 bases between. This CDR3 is CASSPEWGKREMNTEAFF. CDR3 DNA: TGCGCCAGCAGCCCTGAATGGGGGAAGAGGGAGATGAACACTGAAGCTTTCTTT.

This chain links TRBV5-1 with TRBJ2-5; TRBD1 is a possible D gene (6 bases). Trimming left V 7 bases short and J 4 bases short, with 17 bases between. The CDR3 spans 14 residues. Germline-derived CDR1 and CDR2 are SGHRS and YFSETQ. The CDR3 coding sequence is TGCGCCAGCTCCCCCTCAGGGGCGGTAGAGACCCAGTACTTC. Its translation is CASSPSGAVETQYF.